Below, 3 T cell receptor beta chains from the same sample are listed, as sequenced in a study of CD8+CD57+ T cells in acquired aplastic anemia. Both TCR beta VDJ combination and CDR3 sequence profiling were carried out. Genomic DNA was the template for this profiling. TCRdb re-analysed the reads in MiXCR, keeping a single row per CDR3 protein. The sample includes a few hundred thousand distinct CDR3 sequences, over 55% of them seen just once. Sequencing was performed on sorted CD4+, CD8+, or CD8+CD57+ T cells (not recorded which) from PBMCs. The receptors were gathered from a human donor in good health.

This clonotype was seen ten or more times. The J gene is TRBJ2-1, the V gene TRBV7-9; 11 bases line up with TRBD2. V dropped 2 bases and J dropped 7; count of bases not matched to a gene: 4. The V gene's germline CDR1 is SEHNR and CDR2 FQNEAQ (reference sequence). This CDR3 region has 15 residues. CDR3 in amino acids: CASSLIAGGTNEQFF. CDR3 sequence (DNA): TGTGCCAGCAGCTTAATAGCGGGGGGGACAAATGAGCAGTTCTTC.

This clonotype was recorded many times. The chain couples TRBV5-1 to TRBJ2-1; TRBD2 agrees at 8 bases. Trimming cost V 2 bases and J 3 bases; bases outside gene matches: 7. Germline values: CDR1 SGHRS, CDR2 YFSETQ. This CDR3 spans 16 amino acids. This CDR3 reads CASSLLTSGDYNEQFF. For the CDR3, the DNA is TGCGCCAGCAGCTTACTCACTAGCGGAGACTACAATGAGCAGTTCTTC.

The V call is TRBV20-1, the J call TRBJ1-6, with a tentative D call TRBD1 (6 bases). CDR3 size: 14 residues. V was clipped by 5 bases and J by 7 bases, with 15 bases between them. Per germline, CDR1 DFQATT and CDR2 SNEGSKA (reference sequence). CDR3 DNA: TGCAGTGCTCGCAAAACGCAGGGGAATTCACCCCTCCACTTT. Translating it yields CSARKTQGNSPLHF.